The next 20 T cell receptor beta chains were all read from a single sample in a study of blood T cells in healthy people across ages. Together with a sample-barcoded 5' primer, a J-beta primer mix was included in a second PCR lasting roughly 6 to 12 cycles. One entry per CDR3 protein results from TCRdb running MiXCR on the 5' RACE reads. The sample lists hundreds of thousands of distinct CDR3 sequences, over 45% occurring once. The sequenced sample was blood. The receptors shown here come from a woman aged 55-70 years in good health.

The rearrangement uses TRBV7-9 and TRBJ2-3, with 12 bases fitting TRBD1. V shed 5 bases, J shed 5 bases, and the junction held 5 bases outside the gene matches. CDR1 is SEHNR, CDR2 FQNEAQ, per germline (reference sequence). The CDR3 totals 15 residues. This CDR3 is CASSHGTGGQDTQYF. For the CDR3, the DNA is TGTGCCAGCAGCCACGGGACAGGGGGCCAAGATACGCAGTATTTT.

The chain uses TRBV24-1 and TRBJ2-5, with TRBD1 identical over 7 bases. The germline V gene has CDR1 KGHDR and CDR2 SFDVKD. J gave up 1 base and V 1 base, and 2 bases lay outside the gene matches. This CDR3 has 15 amino acids. The CDR3 here is CATSDFHRGQETQYF. CDR3 DNA sequence: TGTGCCACCAGTGATTTCCACAGGGGCCAAGAGACCCAGTACTTC.

This chain uses TRBV20-1 with TRBJ2-7, with 7 nucleotides matching TRBD2. The V gene end was trimmed by 5 bases and the J gene end by 6 bases; junction bases not matched to a gene: 13. The CDR3 sequence is 14 residues long. Germline values: CDR1 DFQATT, CDR2 SNEGSKA (reference sequence). The CDR3 spells CSARSGTTTTEQYF. CDR3 in DNA: TGCAGTGCTCGGTCCGGGACTACTACGACCGAGCAGTACTTC.

The V call is TRBV12-3 or TRBV12-4, the J call TRBJ2-7, with D tentatively TRBD2 (6 bases). The V gene lost 7 bases and the J gene lost 10 bases, with 23 bases spanning the gap. This CDR3 has 14 amino acids. The CDR3 protein is CASTLGASAKGQYF. The CDR3 DNA reads as TGTGCCAGCACCCTTGGGGCTAGCGCGAAGGGCCAGTACTTC.

This rearrangement joins TRBV4-3 to TRBJ2-1; D not resolved. With 2 bases removed from V and 9 bases from J, the gap between germline ends came to 14 bases. This CDR3 contains 14 residues. Germline V CDR1 and CDR2: LGHNA, YSLEER. The CDR3 region has the DNA TGCGCCAGCAGCCAATTCGCCGGGTTGGGTGAGCAGTTCTTC. Translated, it gives CASSQFAGLGEQFF.

Points on this clonotype: One end of the junction is discordant with germline, which a read error may explain. The chain joins TRBV6-5 to TRBJ1-6; D ambiguous. Germline assignment: CDR1 MNHEY and CDR2 SVGAGI. The CDR3 runs to 15 residues. CDR3 region: CASSYMGALNSPLHF. The DNA of the CDR3 is TGTGCTAGCAGTTACATGGGTGCGTTGAATTCACCCCTCCACTTT.

This chain links TRBV7-2 with TRBJ1-1, with 9 bases that match TRBD1. V gave up 1 base and J gave up 11 bases; unmatched junction bases: 5. The CDR3 loop spans 13 amino acids. Germline V lookup: CDR1 SGHTA, CDR2 FQGNSA. The DNA for the CDR3 is TGTGCCAGCAGCTTAGTTATACAGGGGGCGGCTTTCTTT. Its protein is CASSLVIQGAAFF.

The rearrangement uses TRBV6-6 and TRBJ1-5; TRBD1 might be the D (5 bases). There are 13 residues in the CDR3. The V gene's germline CDR1 is MNHNY and CDR2 SVGAGI (reference sequence). V was cut by 4 bases and J by 7 bases, with 11 bases left in between. This CDR3 reads CASSWGGDQPQHF. Written as DNA, the CDR3 is TGTGCCAGCAGTTGGGGGGGGGACCAGCCCCAGCATTTT.

This clonotype was counted only a few times. V gene TRBV13 combines with J gene TRBJ2-4; 8 positions match TRBD1. The closer fit of TRBJ2-7 to the DNA end suggests the J call may be wrong. Germline V gene sequence: CDR1 PRHDT, CDR2 FYEKMQ (reference sequence). This CDR3 region has 15 residues. The CDR3 DNA reads TGTGCCAGCAGCTTAGGCAGGGGGCGTCTAAACGAGCAGTACTTC. Its translation: CASSLGRGRLNEQYF.

The rearrangement uses TRBV20-1 and TRBJ1-5; possible D gene TRBD1, 5 bases. The ends were cut back, 2 bases at V and 1 base at J, with 21 bases in the middle. This CDR3 has 18 residues. CDR1 and CDR2 (germline): DFQATT, SNEGSKA (reference sequence). In DNA, the CDR3 is TGCAGTGCTAGATGGGGACTCCGCCGTCACATAAGCAATCAGCCCCAGCATTTT. This translates into CSARWGLRRHISNQPQHF.

This chain connects TRBV29-1 to TRBJ2-7; D possibly corresponds to TRBD2 (6 bases). Per the germline V gene, CDR1 is SQVTM and CDR2 is ANQGSEA. Trimming pared 2 bases from V and 6 bases from J, leaving 14 bases between. The CDR3 totals 13 residues. The CDR3 DNA reads TGCAGCGTTGAAAACCACGGGGGTGCCGAGCAGTACTTC. Its translation: CSVENHGGAEQYF.

There are a few counts of this clonotype. The gene calls are TRBV28 and TRBJ2-4; TRBD1 aligns across 10 bases. The J call may be mistaken, given a closer DNA end match to TRBJ2-7. Germline loops: CDR1 MDHEN, CDR2 SYDVKM. This CDR3 has 14 amino acids. CDR3 in amino acids: CASTPRTGGYEQYF. The DNA of the CDR3 is TGTGCCAGCACTCCACGGACAGGGGGCTACGAGCAGTACTTC.

The chain links TRBV12-3 or TRBV12-4 to TRBJ1-5; D not certain. Between the trimmed V and J ends, which lost 5 bases and 10 bases, there was a span of 12 bases. The CDR3 loop spans 12 amino acids. The CDR3 coding sequence is TGTGCCAGCAGTCCAAACCTCGGACCCCAGCATTTT. Translated, it gives CASSPNLGPQHF.

This clonotype has only a few counts. CDR3 residues: CASRAQGKAYEQYF. In DNA, the CDR3 is TGTGCCAGCAGGGCACAGGGGAAGGCCTACGAGCAGTACTTC. The genes are TRBV27 and TRBJ2-7, with 7 positions matching TRBD1. CDR1 and CDR2 from the germline V gene are MNHEY and SMNVEV (reference sequence). The CDR3 sequence is 14 residues long. V dropped 6 bases and J dropped 2; count of bases not matched to a gene: 7.

V is TRBV28 and J is TRBJ2-5; a weak D match, TRBD1 (5 bases). The CDR3 is 16 residues long. Trimming stripped 7 bases from V and 1 base from J, with 19 bases between. CDR1 and CDR2 (germline): MDHEN, SYDVKM. The DNA of the CDR3 is TGTGCCAGCACCAAGAGACAGAAGACGCTCCAAGAGACCCAGTACTTC. Its translation is CASTKRQKTLQETQYF. Together with reference TRBV28 and TRBJ2-5, the CDR3 gives the full variable domain: DVKVTQSSRYLVKRTGEKVFLECVQDMDHENMFWYRQDPGLGLRLIYFSYDVKMKEKGDIPEGYSVSREKKERFSLILESASTNQTSMYLCASTKRQKTLQETQYFGPGTRLLVL.

The chain joins TRBV11-2 to TRBJ2-3, with D perhaps matching TRBD1 or TRBD2 (6 bases each). The CDR3 runs 18 residues. From germline, CDR1 is SGHAT and CDR2 FQNNGV. V was clipped by 5 bases and J by 0 bases, with 21 bases between them. The CDR3 here is CASSQDRRGTHSTDTQYF. CDR3 DNA sequence: TGTGCCAGCAGCCAAGATAGGAGGGGGACCCATAGCACAGATACGCAGTATTTT.

The chain recombines TRBV20-1 with TRBJ2-1; 7 positions agree with TRBD1. CDR3 length equals 14 residues. J gave up 7 bases and V 6 bases, and 12 bases lay outside the gene matches. CDR1 is DFQATT and CDR2 is SNEGSKA in the germline V gene (reference sequence). CDR3 sequence reads: CSAQTGTAGNEQFF. DNA for the CDR3: TGCAGTGCGCAGACCGGGACAGCCGGGAATGAGCAGTTCTTC.

CDR3 region: CASSQYIAGELFF. The DNA of the CDR3 is TGCGCCAGCAGCCAGTATATAGCCGGGGAGCTGTTTTTT. The chain carries TRBV4-1 and TRBJ2-2, with D unclear. Trimming removed 3 bases at V and 6 bases at J, with 8 bases between. The CDR3 spans 13 residues. The germline V gene has CDR1 MGHRA and CDR2 YSYEKL.

The table lists this clonotype with a few counts. The chain carries TRBV28 and TRBJ2-7, with TRBD2 matching over 7 bases. The CDR3 is made up of 14 amino acids. Trimming at V came to 7 bases and at J to 2 bases, leaving 8 bases not matched to a gene. From germline, CDR1 is MDHEN and CDR2 SYDVKM. The DNA of the CDR3 is TGTGCCAGCATTGGCAGCGGGACCACCTACGAGCAGTACTTC. Translated, it gives CASIGSGTTYEQYF.

The chain joins TRBV11-2 to TRBJ2-3; 9 bases are shared with TRBD2. Germline assignment: CDR1 SGHAT and CDR2 FQNNGV. V was pared by 3 bases and J by 4 bases, with 8 bases of the junction left unmatched. This CDR3 is 16 amino acids long. CDR3 amino acids: CASSFRAGGVADTQYF. In DNA, the CDR3 is TGTGCCAGCAGCTTCAGAGCGGGAGGTGTAGCAGATACGCAGTATTTT.